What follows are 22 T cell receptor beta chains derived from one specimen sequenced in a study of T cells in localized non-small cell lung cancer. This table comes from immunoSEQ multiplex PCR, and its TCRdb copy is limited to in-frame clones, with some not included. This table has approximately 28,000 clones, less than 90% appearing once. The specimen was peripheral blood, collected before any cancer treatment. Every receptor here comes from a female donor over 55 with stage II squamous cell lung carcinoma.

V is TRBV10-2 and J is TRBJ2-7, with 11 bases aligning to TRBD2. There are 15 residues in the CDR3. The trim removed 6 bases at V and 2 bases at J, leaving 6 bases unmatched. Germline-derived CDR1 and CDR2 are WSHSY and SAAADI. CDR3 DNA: TGCGCCAGCAGGGAAGGGACTAGCGGCGCCTACGAGCAGTACTTC. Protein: CASREGTSGAYEQYF.

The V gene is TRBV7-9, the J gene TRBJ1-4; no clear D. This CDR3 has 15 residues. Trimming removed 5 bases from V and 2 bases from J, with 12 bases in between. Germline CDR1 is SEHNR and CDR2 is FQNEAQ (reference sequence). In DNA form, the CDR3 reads TGTGCCAGCAGCAGCCGGGGAGTTACTAATGAAAAACTGTTTTTT. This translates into CASSSRGVTNEKLFF.

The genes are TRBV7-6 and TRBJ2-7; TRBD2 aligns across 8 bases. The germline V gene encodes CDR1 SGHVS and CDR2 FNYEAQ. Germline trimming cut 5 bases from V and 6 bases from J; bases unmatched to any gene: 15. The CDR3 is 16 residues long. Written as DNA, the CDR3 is TGTGCCAGCAGCCCGGGAGGGCAGCCAGTCTCAGGCGAGCAGTACTTC. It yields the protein CASSPGGQPVSGEQYF.

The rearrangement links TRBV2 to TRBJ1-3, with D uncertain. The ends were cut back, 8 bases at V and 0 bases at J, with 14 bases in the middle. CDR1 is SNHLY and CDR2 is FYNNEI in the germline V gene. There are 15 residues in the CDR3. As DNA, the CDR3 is TGTGCCAGCCTATTCGACGGCCACTCTGGAAACACCATATATTTT. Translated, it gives CASLFDGHSGNTIYF.

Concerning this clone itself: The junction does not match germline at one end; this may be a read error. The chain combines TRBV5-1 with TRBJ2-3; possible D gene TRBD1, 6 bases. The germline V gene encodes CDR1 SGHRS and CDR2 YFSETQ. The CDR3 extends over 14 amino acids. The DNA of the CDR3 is TGCGCCAGCAGCTTGCAGGGGAACGCAGATATGCAGTATTTT. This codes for CASSLQGNADMQYF.

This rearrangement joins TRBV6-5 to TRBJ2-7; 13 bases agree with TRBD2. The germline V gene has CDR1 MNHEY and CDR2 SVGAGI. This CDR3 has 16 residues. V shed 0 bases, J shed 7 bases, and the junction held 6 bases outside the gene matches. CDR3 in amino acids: CASSYSGTSGKGEQYF. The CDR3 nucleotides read TGTGCCAGCAGTTACTCAGGGACTAGCGGGAAGGGGGAGCAGTACTTC.

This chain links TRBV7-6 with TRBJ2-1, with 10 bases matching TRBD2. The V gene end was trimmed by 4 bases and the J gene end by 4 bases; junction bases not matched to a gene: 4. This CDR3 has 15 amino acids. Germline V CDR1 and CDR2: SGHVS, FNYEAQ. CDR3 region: CASSSSGSPYNEQFF. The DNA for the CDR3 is TGTGCCAGCAGCTCTAGCGGGAGCCCGTACAATGAGCAGTTCTTC.

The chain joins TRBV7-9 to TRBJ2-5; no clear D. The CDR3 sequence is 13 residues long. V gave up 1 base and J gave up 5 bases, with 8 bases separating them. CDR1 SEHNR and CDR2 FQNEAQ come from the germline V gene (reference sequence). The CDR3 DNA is TGTGCCAGCAGCTTAGTGGGTGGGGAGACCCAGTACTTC. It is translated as CASSLVGGETQYF.

The CDR3 here is CASSPFGDRGILAGEQYF. The CDR3 nucleotides read TGTGCCAGCAGTCCCTTCGGGGACAGGGGCATCCTAGCCGGCGAGCAGTACTTC. V usage is TRBV28 and J usage is TRBJ2-7; 10 bases align to TRBD1. There are 18 residues in the CDR3. The ends lost 5 bases at V and 6 bases at J; junction bases unmatched: 19. CDR1 MDHEN and CDR2 SYDVKM come from the germline V gene.

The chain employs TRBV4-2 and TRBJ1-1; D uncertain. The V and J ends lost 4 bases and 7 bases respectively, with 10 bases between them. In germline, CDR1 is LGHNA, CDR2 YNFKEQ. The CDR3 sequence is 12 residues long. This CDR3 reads CASSLDSYEAFF. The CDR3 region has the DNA TGTGCCAGCAGCCTTGATTCCTATGAAGCTTTCTTT.

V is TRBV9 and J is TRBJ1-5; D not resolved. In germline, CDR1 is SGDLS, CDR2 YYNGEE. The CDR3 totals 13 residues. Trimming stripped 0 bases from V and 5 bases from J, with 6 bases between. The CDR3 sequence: CASSVEPHQPQHF. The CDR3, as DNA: TGTGCCAGCAGCGTAGAACCCCATCAGCCCCAGCATTTT.

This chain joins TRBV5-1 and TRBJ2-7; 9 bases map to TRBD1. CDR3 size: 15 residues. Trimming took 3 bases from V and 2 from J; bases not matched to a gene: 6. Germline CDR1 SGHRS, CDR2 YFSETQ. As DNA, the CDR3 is TGCGCCAGCAGCTCGGAGACAGGGGGAACCTACGAGCAGTACTTC. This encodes CASSSETGGTYEQYF. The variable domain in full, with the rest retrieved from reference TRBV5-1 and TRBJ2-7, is KAGVTQTPRYLIKTRGQQVTLSCSPISGHRSVSWYQQTPGQGLQFLFEYFSETQRNKGNFPGRFSGRQFSNSRSEMNVSTLELGDSALYLCASSSETGGTYEQYFGPGTRLTVT.

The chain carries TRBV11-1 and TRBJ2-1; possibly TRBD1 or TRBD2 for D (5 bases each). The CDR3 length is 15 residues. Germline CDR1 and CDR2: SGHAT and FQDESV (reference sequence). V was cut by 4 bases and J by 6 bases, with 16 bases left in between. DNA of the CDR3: TGTGCCAGCAGCTCGACCGGGACCACCATCAATGAGCAGTTCTTC. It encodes CASSSTGTTINEQFF. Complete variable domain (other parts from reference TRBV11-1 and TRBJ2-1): EAEVAQSPRYKITEKSQAVAFWCDPISGHATLYWYRQILGQGPELLVQFQDESVVDDSQLPKDRFSAERLKGVDSTLKIQPAELGDSAMYLCASSSTGTTINEQFFGPGTRLTVL.

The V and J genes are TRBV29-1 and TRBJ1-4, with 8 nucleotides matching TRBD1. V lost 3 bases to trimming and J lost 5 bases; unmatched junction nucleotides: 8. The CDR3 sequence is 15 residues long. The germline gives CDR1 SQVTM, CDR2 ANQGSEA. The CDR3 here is CSVDLRGQENEKLFF. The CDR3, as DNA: TGCAGCGTTGATCTTAGGGGACAGGAGAATGAAAAACTGTTTTTT.

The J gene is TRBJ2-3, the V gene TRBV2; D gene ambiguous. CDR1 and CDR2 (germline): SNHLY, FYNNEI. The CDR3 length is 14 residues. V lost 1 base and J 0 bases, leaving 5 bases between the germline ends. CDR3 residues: CASSEGLSTDTQYF. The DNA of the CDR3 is TGTGCCAGCAGTGAAGGCCTTAGCACAGATACGCAGTATTTT.

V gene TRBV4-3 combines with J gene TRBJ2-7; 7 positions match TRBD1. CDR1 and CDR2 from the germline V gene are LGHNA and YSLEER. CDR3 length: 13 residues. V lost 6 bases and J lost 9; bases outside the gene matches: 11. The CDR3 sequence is CASSRDRTESQYF. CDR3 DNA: TGCGCCAGCAGTCGGGACAGAACGGAATCGCAGTACTTC.

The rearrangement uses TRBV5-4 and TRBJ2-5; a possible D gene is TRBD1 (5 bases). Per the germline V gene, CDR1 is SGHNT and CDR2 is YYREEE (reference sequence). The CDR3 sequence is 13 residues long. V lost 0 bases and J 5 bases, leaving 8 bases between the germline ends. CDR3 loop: CASSLEAGETQYF. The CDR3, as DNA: TGTGCCAGCAGCTTGGAGGCAGGGGAGACCCAGTACTTC.

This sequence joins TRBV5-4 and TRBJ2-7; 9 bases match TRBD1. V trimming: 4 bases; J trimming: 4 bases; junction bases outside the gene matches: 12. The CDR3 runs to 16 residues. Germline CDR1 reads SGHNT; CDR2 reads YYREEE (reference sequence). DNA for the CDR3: TGTGCCAGCAGCGACGACAGGGGGGCCGCCGGTTACGAGCAGTACTTC. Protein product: CASSDDRGAAGYEQYF.

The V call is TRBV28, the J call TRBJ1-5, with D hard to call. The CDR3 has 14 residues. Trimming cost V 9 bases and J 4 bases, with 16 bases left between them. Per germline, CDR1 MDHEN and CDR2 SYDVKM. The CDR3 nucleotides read TGTGCCAGTCTTATGGCAGTGGGAAATCAGCCCCAGCATTTT. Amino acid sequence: CASLMAVGNQPQHF.

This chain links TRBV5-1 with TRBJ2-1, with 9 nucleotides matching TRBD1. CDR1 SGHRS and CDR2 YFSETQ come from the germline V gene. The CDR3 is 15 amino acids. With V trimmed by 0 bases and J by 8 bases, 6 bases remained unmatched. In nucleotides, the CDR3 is TGCGCCAGCAGCTTGGTGGGGACAGGGTACGATGAGCAGTTCTTC. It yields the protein CASSLVGTGYDEQFF.

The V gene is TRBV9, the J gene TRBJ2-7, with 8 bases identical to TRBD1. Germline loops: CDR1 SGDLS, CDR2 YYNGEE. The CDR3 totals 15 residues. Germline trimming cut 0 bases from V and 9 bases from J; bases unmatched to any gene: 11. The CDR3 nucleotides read TGTGCCAGCAGCGTAGGTGGGGAACAGGGGGGATCGCAGTACTTC. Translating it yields CASSVGGEQGGSQYF.

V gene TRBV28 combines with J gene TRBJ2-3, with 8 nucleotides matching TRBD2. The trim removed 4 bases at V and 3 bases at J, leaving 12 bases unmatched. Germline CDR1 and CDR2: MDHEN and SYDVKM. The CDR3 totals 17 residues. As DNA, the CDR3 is TGTGCCAGCAGTTCCTGGACTGGCGGGAGGTTAACAGATACGCAGTATTTT. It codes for CASSSWTGGRLTDTQYF.